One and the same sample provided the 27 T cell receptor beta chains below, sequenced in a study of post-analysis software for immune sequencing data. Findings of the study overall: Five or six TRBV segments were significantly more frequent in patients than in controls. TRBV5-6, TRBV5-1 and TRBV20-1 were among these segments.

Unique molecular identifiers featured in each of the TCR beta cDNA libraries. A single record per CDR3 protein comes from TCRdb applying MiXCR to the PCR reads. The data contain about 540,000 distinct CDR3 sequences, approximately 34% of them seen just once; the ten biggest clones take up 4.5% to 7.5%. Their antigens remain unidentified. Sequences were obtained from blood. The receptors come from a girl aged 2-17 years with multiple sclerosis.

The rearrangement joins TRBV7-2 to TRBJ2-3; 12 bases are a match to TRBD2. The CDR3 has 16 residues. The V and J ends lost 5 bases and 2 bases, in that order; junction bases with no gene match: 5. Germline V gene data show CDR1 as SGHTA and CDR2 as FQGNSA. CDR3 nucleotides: TGTGCCAGCAGCCTTCGGACTAGCGGGGTCACAGATACGCAGTATTTT. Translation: CASSLRTSGVTDTQYF.

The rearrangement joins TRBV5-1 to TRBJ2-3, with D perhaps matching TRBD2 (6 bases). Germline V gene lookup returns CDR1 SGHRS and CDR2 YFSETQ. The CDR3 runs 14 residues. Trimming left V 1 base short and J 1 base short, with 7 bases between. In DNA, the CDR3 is TGCGCCAGCAGCTTGAGACTAGGCACAGATACGCAGTATTTT. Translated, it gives CASSLRLGTDTQYF.

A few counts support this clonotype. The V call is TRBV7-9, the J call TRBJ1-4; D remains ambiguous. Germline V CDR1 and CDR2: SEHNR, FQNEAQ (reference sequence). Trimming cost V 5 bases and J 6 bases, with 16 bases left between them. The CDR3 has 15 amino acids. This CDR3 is CASSPSRVGDEKLFF. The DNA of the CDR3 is TGTGCCAGCAGCCCTTCAAGGGTCGGTGATGAAAAACTGTTTTTT.

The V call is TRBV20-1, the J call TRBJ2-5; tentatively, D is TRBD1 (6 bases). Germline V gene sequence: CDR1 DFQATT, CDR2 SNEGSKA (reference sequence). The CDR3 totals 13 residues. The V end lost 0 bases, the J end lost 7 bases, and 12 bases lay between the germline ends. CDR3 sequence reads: CSARDRTVGTQYF. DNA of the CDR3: TGCAGTGCTAGAGATAGGACAGTTGGGACCCAGTACTTC.

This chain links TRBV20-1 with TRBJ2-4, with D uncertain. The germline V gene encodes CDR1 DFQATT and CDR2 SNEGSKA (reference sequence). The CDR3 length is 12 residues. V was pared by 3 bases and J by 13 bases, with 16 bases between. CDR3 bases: TGCAGTGCTAGTGGGCCGATTGTTGAGCAGTACTTC. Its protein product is CSASGPIVEQYF.

The CDR3 loop reads CASSTGQLYGYTF. DNA of the CDR3: TGTGCCAGCAGCACGGGACAACTTTATGGCTACACCTTC. The chain is built from TRBV7-9 and TRBJ1-2, with a weak D call TRBD1 (6 bases). Germline V lookup: CDR1 SEHNR, CDR2 FQNEAQ (reference sequence). With 5 bases removed from V and 5 bases from J, the gap between germline ends came to 12 bases. The CDR3 is 13 amino acids. Drawing the rest from reference TRBV7-9 and TRBJ1-2, the complete variable domain is DTGVSQNPRHKITKRGQNVTFRCDPISEHNRLYWYRQTLGQGPEFLTYFQNEAQLEKSRLLSDRFSAERPKGSFSTLEIQRTEQGDSAMYLCASSTGQLYGYTFGSGTRLTVV.

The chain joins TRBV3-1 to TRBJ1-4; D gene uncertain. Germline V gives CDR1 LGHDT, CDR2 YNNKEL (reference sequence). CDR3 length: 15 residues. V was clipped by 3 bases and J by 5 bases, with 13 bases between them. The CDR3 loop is CASSQKRSDNEKLFF. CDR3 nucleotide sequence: TGTGCCAGCAGCCAGAAAAGGTCAGACAATGAAAAACTGTTTTTT. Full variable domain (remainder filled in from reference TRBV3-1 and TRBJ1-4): DTAVSQTPKYLVTQMGNDKSIKCEQNLGHDTMYWYKQDSKKFLKIMFSYNNKELIINETVPNRFSPKSPDKAHLNLHINSLELGDSAVYFCASSQKRSDNEKLFFGSGTQLSVL.

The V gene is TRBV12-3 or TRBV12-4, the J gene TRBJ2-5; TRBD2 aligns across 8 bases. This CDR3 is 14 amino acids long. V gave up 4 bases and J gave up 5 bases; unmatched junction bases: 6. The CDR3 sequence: CASSSHGLAETQYF. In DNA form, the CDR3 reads TGTGCCAGCAGTTCCCATGGACTAGCCGAGACCCAGTACTTC.

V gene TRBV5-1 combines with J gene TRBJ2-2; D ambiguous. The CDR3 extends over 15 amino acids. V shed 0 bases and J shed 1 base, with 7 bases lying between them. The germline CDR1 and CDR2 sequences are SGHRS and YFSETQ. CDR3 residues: CASSLGLLNTGELFF. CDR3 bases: TGCGCCAGCAGCTTGGGCCTTTTGAACACCGGGGAGCTGTTTTTT.

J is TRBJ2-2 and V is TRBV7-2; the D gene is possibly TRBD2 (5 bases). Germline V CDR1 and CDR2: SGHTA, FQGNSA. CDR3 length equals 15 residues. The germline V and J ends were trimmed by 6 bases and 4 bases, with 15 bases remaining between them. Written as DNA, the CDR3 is TGTGCCAGCAGGGGGAGCCCAGTTTTCACCGGGGAGCTGTTTTTT. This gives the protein CASRGSPVFTGELFF.

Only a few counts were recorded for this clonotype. The CDR3 loop is CSAAGIGQETQYF. The DNA of the CDR3 is TGCAGTGCCGCCGGTATCGGGCAAGAGACCCAGTACTTC. The chain is built from TRBV20-1 and TRBJ2-5; no clear D. This CDR3 contains 13 residues. The germline V and J ends were trimmed by 6 bases and 2 bases, with 13 bases remaining between them. CDR1 and CDR2 (germline): DFQATT, SNEGSKA (reference sequence).

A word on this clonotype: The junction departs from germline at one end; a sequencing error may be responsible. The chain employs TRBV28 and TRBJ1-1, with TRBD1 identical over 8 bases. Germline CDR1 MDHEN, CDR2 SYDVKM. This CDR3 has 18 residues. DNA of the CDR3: TGTGCCGGCAGTTTGTGGCCGGGACAGGCCTCCATGAACACTGAAGCTTTCTTT. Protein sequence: CAGSLWPGQASMNTEAFF.

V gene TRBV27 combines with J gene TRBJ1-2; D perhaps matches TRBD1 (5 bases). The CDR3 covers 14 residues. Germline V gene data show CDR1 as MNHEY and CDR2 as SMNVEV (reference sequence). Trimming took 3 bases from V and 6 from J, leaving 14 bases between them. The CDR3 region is CASSFTGPWDGYTF. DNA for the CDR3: TGTGCCAGCAGTTTTACGGGGCCATGGGATGGCTACACCTTC.

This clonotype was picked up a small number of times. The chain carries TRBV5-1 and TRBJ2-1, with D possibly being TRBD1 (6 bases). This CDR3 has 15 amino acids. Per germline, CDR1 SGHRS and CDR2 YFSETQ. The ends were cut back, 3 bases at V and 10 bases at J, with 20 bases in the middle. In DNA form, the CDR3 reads TGCGCCAGCAGCTCCGGACAGCCAACTACATGGGAGCAGTTCTTC. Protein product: CASSSGQPTTWEQFF.

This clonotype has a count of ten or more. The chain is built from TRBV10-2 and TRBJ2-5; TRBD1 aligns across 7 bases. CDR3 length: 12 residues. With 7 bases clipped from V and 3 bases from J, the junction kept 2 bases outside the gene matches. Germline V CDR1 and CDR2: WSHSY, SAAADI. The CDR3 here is CASTDRKETQYF. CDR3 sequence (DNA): TGCGCCAGCACGGACAGGAAAGAGACCCAGTACTTC.

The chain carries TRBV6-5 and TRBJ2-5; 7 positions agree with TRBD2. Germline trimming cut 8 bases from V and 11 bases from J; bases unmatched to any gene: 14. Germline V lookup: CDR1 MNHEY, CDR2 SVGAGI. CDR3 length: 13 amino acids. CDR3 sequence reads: CASHTRGFNEQYF. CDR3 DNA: TGTGCCAGCCATACGCGGGGGTTCAATGAGCAGTACTTC.

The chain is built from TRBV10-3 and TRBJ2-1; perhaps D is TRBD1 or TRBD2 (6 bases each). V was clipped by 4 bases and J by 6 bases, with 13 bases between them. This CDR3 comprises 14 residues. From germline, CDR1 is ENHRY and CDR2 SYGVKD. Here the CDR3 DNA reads TGTGCCATCAGTGGTCGACTAGGGGGCAATGAGCAGTTCTTC. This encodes CAISGRLGGNEQFF.

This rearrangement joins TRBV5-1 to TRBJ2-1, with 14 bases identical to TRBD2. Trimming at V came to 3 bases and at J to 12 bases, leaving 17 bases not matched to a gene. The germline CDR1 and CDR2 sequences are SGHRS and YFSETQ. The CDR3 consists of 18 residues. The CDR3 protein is CASSSLPSTSGGAGGQFF. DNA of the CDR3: TGCGCCAGCAGCTCCCTGCCCTCGACTAGCGGGGGGGCCGGTGGGCAGTTCTTC.

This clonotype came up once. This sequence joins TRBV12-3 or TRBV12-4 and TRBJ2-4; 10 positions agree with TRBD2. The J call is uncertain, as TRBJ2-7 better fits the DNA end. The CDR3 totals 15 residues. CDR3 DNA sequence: TGTGCCAGCAGTTCCTTAGCGGGGGGTACCTGCGAGCAGTACTTC. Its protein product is CASSSLAGGTCEQYF.

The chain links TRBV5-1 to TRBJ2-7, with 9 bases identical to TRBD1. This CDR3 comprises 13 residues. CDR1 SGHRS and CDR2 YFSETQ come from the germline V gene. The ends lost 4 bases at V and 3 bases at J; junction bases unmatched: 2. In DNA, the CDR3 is TGCGCCAGCAGCCGACAGGGGGGCTACGAGCAGTACTTC. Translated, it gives CASSRQGGYEQYF.

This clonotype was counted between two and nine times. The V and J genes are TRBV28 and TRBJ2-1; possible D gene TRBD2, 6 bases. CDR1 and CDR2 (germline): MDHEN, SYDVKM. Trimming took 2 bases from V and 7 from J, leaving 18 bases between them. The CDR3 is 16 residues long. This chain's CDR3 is CASSLRRVPPYNEQFF. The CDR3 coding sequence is TGTGCCAGCAGTTTAAGGAGGGTCCCTCCTTATAATGAGCAGTTCTTC.

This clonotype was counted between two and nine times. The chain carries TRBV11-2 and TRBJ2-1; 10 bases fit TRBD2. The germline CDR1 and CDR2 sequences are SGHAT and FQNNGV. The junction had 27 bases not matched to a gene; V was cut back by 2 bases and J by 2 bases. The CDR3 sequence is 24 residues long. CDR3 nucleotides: TGTGCCAGCAGCTTATTTGTGGGAGCACGCTTGGGGACAACTAGCGGGGAAACCTACAATGAGCAGTTCTTC. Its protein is CASSLFVGARLGTTSGETYNEQFF.

The CDR3 coding sequence is TGTGCCAGCAGCGTAGCGGGACATAACTATGGCTACACCTTC. Encoded protein: CASSVAGHNYGYTF. The chain has TRBV9 and TRBJ1-2; TRBD1 is a possible D gene (6 bases). V was clipped by 0 bases and J by 1 base, with 7 bases between them. The CDR3 covers 14 residues. Germline-derived CDR1 and CDR2 are SGDLS and YYNGEE. Full variable domain (rest looked up from reference TRBV9 and TRBJ1-2): DSGVTQTPKHLITATGQRVTLRCSPRSGDLSVYWYQQSLDQGLQFLIQYYNGEERAKGNILERFSAQQFPDLHSELNLSSLELGDSALYFCASSVAGHNYGYTFGSGTRLTVV.

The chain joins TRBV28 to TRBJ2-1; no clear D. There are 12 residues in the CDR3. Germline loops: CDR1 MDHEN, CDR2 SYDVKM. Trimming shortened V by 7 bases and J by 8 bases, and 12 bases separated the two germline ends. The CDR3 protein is CASTDSMDEQFF. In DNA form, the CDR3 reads TGTGCCAGCACCGATAGTATGGATGAGCAGTTCTTC.

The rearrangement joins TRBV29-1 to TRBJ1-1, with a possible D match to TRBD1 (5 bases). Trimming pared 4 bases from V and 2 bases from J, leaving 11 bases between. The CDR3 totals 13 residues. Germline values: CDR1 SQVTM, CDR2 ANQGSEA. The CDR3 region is CSVAMTVNTEAFF. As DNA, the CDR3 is TGCAGCGTTGCAATGACAGTTAACACTGAAGCTTTCTTT. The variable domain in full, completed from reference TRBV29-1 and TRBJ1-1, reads SAVISQKPSRDICQRGTSLTIQCQVDSQVTMMFWYRQQPGQSLTLIATANQGSEATYESGFVIDKFPISRPNLTFSTLTVSNMSPEDSSIYLCSVAMTVNTEAFFGQGTRLTVV.

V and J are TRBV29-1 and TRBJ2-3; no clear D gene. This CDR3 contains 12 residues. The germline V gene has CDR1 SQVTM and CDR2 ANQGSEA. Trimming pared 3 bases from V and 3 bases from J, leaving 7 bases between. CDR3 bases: TGCAGCGTTGATGGCAATACAGATACGCAGTATTTT. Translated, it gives CSVDGNTDTQYF.

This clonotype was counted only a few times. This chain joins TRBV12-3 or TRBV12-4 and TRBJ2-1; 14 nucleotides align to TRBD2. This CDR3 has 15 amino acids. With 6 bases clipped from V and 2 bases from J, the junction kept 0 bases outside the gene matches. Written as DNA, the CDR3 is TGTGCCAGCAGGACTAGCGGGGGGGCCTACAATGAGCAGTTCTTC. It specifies CASRTSGGAYNEQFF.